The 26 T cell receptor beta chains in this list originate from one sample, sequenced in a study of glioma-infiltrating T cells after dendritic cell vaccination. Libraries were prepared by immunoSEQ multiplex PCR; TCRdb keeps only in-frame clonotypes and omits some of them. This table holds about 64,000 clones, 75% to 90% found once. The source material was blood, sampled before dendritic cell vaccination. These receptors all come from a human donor with glioblastoma.

The CDR3 DNA reads TGTGCCAGCATTTCGGAGGCCCATAAAAATTCACCCCTCCACTTT. Protein product: CASISEAHKNSPLHF. The gene calls are TRBV28 and TRBJ1-6; D is unresolved. Looked up from germline, CDR1 is MDHEN and CDR2 is SYDVKM. V was clipped by 7 bases and J by 7 bases, with 17 bases between them. CDR3 size: 15 residues. The full variable domain, rest sourced from reference TRBV28 and TRBJ1-6, is DVKVTQSSRYLVKRTGEKVFLECVQDMDHENMFWYRQDPGLGLRLIYFSYDVKMKEKGDIPEGYSVSREKKERFSLILESASTNQTSMYLCASISEAHKNSPLHFGNGTRLTVT.

Concerning this clone: The junction shows a germline mismatch at one end, possibly a read error. CDR3 bases: TGTGCCAGCAGTAGGATCCGGGGGGCCTCCTACGGGCAGTACTTC. This gives the protein CASSRIRGASYGQYF. The rearrangement joins TRBV5-4 to TRBJ2-7; tentatively, D is TRBD2 (7 bases). CDR1 SGHNT and CDR2 YYREEE come from the germline V gene (reference sequence). CDR3 length: 15 residues.

In DNA, the CDR3 is TGTGCCAGCAGCTTAGCAGGAGCCTACGAGCAGTACTTC. The encoded protein is CASSLAGAYEQYF. The V call is TRBV7-2, the J call TRBJ2-7, with D hard to call. V dropped 0 bases and J dropped 2 bases, with 5 bases sitting between them. This CDR3 has 13 residues. Germline V gene sequence: CDR1 SGHTA, CDR2 FQGNSA.

The chain recombines TRBV28 with TRBJ2-2, with 12 nucleotides matching TRBD2. Germline CDR1 reads MDHEN; CDR2 reads SYDVKM. V was clipped by 9 bases and J by 5 bases; unmatched bases: 4. The CDR3 consists of 14 residues. Here the CDR3 reads CASRLAGETGELFF. CDR3 DNA sequence: TGTGCCAGTAGACTAGCGGGGGAAACCGGGGAGCTGTTTTTT.

This chain links TRBV6-1 with TRBJ1-5; 8 bases are shared with TRBD1. Trimming cost V 3 bases and J 2 bases; bases outside gene matches: 6. This CDR3 spans 16 amino acids. CDR1 is MNHNS, CDR2 SASEGT, per germline. CDR3 in DNA: TGTGCCAGCAGTGATTGGGGACAGGTTCGCAATCAGCCCCAGCATTTT. It codes for CASSDWGQVRNQPQHF.

The chain recombines TRBV28 with TRBJ2-5; 9 nucleotides match TRBD2. The CDR3 is 15 amino acids. With 6 bases clipped from V and 1 base from J, the junction kept 6 bases outside the gene matches. From germline, CDR1 is MDHEN and CDR2 SYDVKM. The chain's CDR3 is CASSASGNSQETQYF. The CDR3 DNA reads TGTGCCAGCAGCGCTAGCGGGAACTCCCAAGAGACCCAGTACTTC.

About this clone itself: This CDR3 is also generated by other DNA sequences in the sample. V is TRBV6-5 and J is TRBJ1-6; D is perhaps TRBD1 (6 bases). Germline V gene lookup returns CDR1 MNHEY and CDR2 SVGAGI. The CDR3 runs 14 residues. Trimming left V 2 bases short and J 7 bases short, with 9 bases between. CDR3 coding DNA: TGTGCCAGCAGTTACCTCCAGGGGAATTCACCCCTCCACTTT. Its protein is CASSYLQGNSPLHF.

The chain is built from TRBV6-1 and TRBJ2-5; TRBD2 is a possible D gene (5 bases). Trimming pared 3 bases from V and 4 bases from J, leaving 12 bases between. Per the germline V gene, CDR1 is MNHNS and CDR2 is SASEGT. The CDR3 extends over 14 amino acids. This CDR3 is CASSEGSTRETQYF. CDR3 nucleotides: TGTGCCAGCAGTGAGGGTAGTACTAGAGAGACCCAGTACTTC.

This clone was seen a single time. This rearrangement joins TRBV5-4 to TRBJ2-5; a weak D match, TRBD1 (5 bases). Between the trimmed V and J ends, which lost 0 bases and 4 bases, there was a span of 10 bases. Germline assignment: CDR1 SGHNT and CDR2 YYREEE (reference sequence). This CDR3 spans 14 amino acids. For the CDR3, the DNA is TGTGCCAGCAGCTTGGAGGCCCAGGGAGAGACCCAGTACTTC. Translation: CASSLEAQGETQYF.

This chain's CDR3 is CASSLEPGYAPLHF. In nucleotides, the CDR3 is TGCGCCAGCAGCTTGGAACCAGGTTACGCACCCCTCCACTTT. The rearrangement joins TRBV5-1 to TRBJ1-6; D not resolved. The CDR3 contains 14 residues. V was pared by 0 bases and J by 11 bases, with 12 bases between. Per the germline V gene, CDR1 is SGHRS and CDR2 is YFSETQ.

The rearrangement uses TRBV9 and TRBJ2-1; D may be TRBD2 (5 bases). V was pared by 6 bases and J by 4 bases, with 8 bases between. The CDR3 has 12 amino acids. Germline V lookup: CDR1 SGDLS, CDR2 YYNGEE. CDR3 loop: CASKRVYNEQFF. Here the CDR3 DNA reads TGTGCCAGCAAGAGGGTATACAATGAGCAGTTCTTC.

This clone was found once. The chain uses TRBV27 and TRBJ1-1; 8 positions match TRBD1. CDR3 size: 14 residues. Germline V gene lookup returns CDR1 MNHEY and CDR2 SMNVEV (reference sequence). V lost 6 bases to trimming and J lost 1 base; unmatched junction nucleotides: 4. The DNA of the CDR3 is TGTGCCAGCAGGCCACAGGGGGGGAACACTGAAGCTTTCTTT. Its translation: CASRPQGGNTEAFF.

The chain recombines TRBV11-2 with TRBJ2-4, with a tentative D call TRBD1 (6 bases). The CDR3 loop spans 15 amino acids. From germline, CDR1 is SGHAT and CDR2 FQNNGV. Trimming removed 5 bases from V and 9 bases from J, with 20 bases in between. The CDR3 protein is CASSHRTRMGAIQYF. The DNA for the CDR3 is TGTGCCAGCAGCCACAGAACGCGGATGGGGGCCATTCAGTACTTC.

CDR3 sequence reads: CASSSDLQWFNEQFF. CDR3 DNA sequence: TGTGCCAGCAGTTCTGATCTCCAGTGGTTCAATGAGCAGTTCTTC. V gene TRBV28 combines with J gene TRBJ2-1; no firm D call. Trimming took 4 bases from V and 6 from J, leaving 16 bases between them. The CDR3 sequence is 15 residues long. Germline values: CDR1 MDHEN, CDR2 SYDVKM.

The CDR3 sequence is CASSFSGQGSAGELFF. The CDR3 DNA sequence: TGTGCCAGCAGTTTCTCTGGACAGGGTTCAGCCGGGGAGCTGTTTTTT. The V call is TRBV27, the J call TRBJ2-2; TRBD1 aligns across 8 bases. The CDR3 is 16 residues long. With 3 bases clipped from V and 6 bases from J, the junction kept 9 bases outside the gene matches. CDR1 and CDR2 (germline): MNHEY, SMNVEV (reference sequence).

The chain has TRBV6-1 and TRBJ2-5; perhaps TRBD1 as D (6 bases). This CDR3 has 17 residues. Trimming pared 2 bases from V and 3 bases from J, leaving 19 bases between. CDR1 and CDR2 from the germline V gene are MNHNS and SASEGT. DNA for the CDR3: TGTGCCAGCAGTGAAAGTATTTGGGGGCCGGAAAAAGAGACCCAGTACTTC. Protein: CASSESIWGPEKETQYF.

The chain is built from TRBV10-3 and TRBJ2-7; 10 nucleotides agree with TRBD2. Per the germline V gene, CDR1 is ENHRY and CDR2 is SYGVKD. Trimming at V came to 0 bases and at J to 1 base, leaving 9 bases not matched to a gene. CDR3 length: 18 amino acids. The CDR3 bases are TGTGCCATCAGTGAGTCATCGGGGAGCGGGGGGGCATCCTACGAGCAGTACTTC. This gives the protein CAISESSGSGGASYEQYF.

The chain employs TRBV10-2 and TRBJ2-5; the D gene is possibly TRBD1 (5 bases). Matching the DNA end better, TRBJ2-7 makes the J call doubtful. The CDR3 covers 15 residues. Germline-derived CDR1 and CDR2 are WSHSY and SAAADI. The CDR3 DNA reads as TGCGCCAGCAGTGAGTCGCGAGTGGGGCCCTACGAGCAGTACTTC. As protein: CASSESRVGPYEQYF.

The chain recombines TRBV7-9 with TRBJ2-2; D remains unclear. The CDR3 is 13 amino acids. Trimming left V 4 bases short and J 3 bases short, with 6 bases between. The germline gives CDR1 SEHNR, CDR2 FQNEAQ (reference sequence). The CDR3 loop reads CASSSIYTGELFF. The DNA of the CDR3 is TGTGCCAGCAGCTCTATATACACCGGGGAGCTGTTTTTT.

The chain combines TRBV6-5 with TRBJ1-2; D not certain. Germline-derived CDR1 and CDR2 are MNHEY and SVGAGI. V was clipped by 4 bases and J by 6 bases, with 18 bases between them. This CDR3 spans 15 amino acids. CDR3 bases: TGTGCCAGCAGTTCCACGTGGCGGAAACTCCATGGCTACACCTTC. It specifies CASSSTWRKLHGYTF.

This clone was counted a few times. The chain uses TRBV5-1 and TRBJ2-7; tentatively, D is TRBD2 (5 bases). Germline CDR1 and CDR2: SGHRS and YFSETQ. Trimming took 5 bases from V and 5 from J, leaving 20 bases between them. This CDR3 is built from 15 residues. CDR3 bases: TGCGCCAGCAGAAACTTGGAGGTGGTTGCGGACGAGCAGTACTTC. Amino acid sequence: CASRNLEVVADEQYF.

V is TRBV5-4 and J is TRBJ1-1; D is ambiguous. From germline, CDR1 is SGHNT and CDR2 YYREEE (reference sequence). CDR3 length: 16 residues. The ends were cut back, 3 bases at V and 2 bases at J, with 17 bases in the middle. In DNA form, the CDR3 reads TGTGCCAGCAGCTCCCTCCCCCGCGGGTCCAACACTGAAGCTTTCTTT. Translated: CASSSLPRGSNTEAFF.

The CDR3 here is CASSEVRGGSEQYF. The CDR3 nucleotides are TGCGCCAGCAGTGAGGTTCGGGGGGGAAGCGAGCAGTACTTC. The V gene is TRBV10-2, the J gene TRBJ2-7, with 8 bases fitting TRBD2. This CDR3 contains 14 residues. The germline V gene encodes CDR1 WSHSY and CDR2 SAAADI. V dropped 2 bases and J dropped 6; count of bases not matched to a gene: 6.

The table lists this clone with a few counts. This rearrangement joins TRBV30 to TRBJ2-5; D uncertain. V gave up 0 bases and J gave up 7 bases, with 9 bases separating them. CDR3 length: 12 residues. Germline CDR1 reads GTSNPN; CDR2 reads SVGIG (reference sequence). The CDR3 coding sequence is TGTGCCTGGAGTGTACTCATATCGACCCAGTACTTC. It is translated as CAWSVLISTQYF.

This clone has just a few counts. The genes are TRBV27 and TRBJ2-7; TRBD1 matches at 8 bases. The CDR3 totals 13 residues. Germline CDR1 reads MNHEY; CDR2 reads SMNVEV (reference sequence). The V and J ends lost 6 bases and 6 bases, in that order; junction bases with no gene match: 7. The CDR3, as DNA: TGTGCCAGCAGAGGGACAGGCCAACCCGAGCAGTACTTC. Its protein is CASRGTGQPEQYF.

This clone was seen more than once but under ten times. V is TRBV27 and J is TRBJ1-2, with 9 positions matching TRBD1. CDR3 length: 17 amino acids. The V and J ends lost 4 bases and 4 bases, in that order; junction bases with no gene match: 13. Germline V gene lookup returns CDR1 MNHEY and CDR2 SMNVEV (reference sequence). Here the CDR3 reads CASSSQLADRGPYGYTF. The CDR3 DNA reads TGTGCCAGCAGTTCCCAGTTGGCGGACAGGGGCCCCTATGGCTACACCTTC.